These T cell receptor beta chains were read from a single sample in a study of naive and memory T cell subsets. TCRdb re-called the UMI-ligation and nested PCR reads with MiXCR, one entry per CDR3 protein. The table records just over 80,000 distinct CDR3 sequences, around 9% of them present only once. Sequenced input: naive CD8+ T cells from blood. All receptors derive from a human donor in good health. The CDR3 runs from the conserved cysteine through the conserved F or W. Fields, in order: CDR3 protein, CDR3 DNA, clone size, D gene, J gene, V gene. D genes are given only for firm matches. The size field is filled for only some rows; it gives once, few, many or a size class.

cdr3_aa: CASSNGLAATSSYEQYF
cdr3_nt: TGTGCCAGCAGCAACGGACTAGCGGCCACGAGCTCCTACGAGCAGTACTTC
clone_size: many
d_call: TRBD2
j_call: TRBJ2-7
v_call: TRBV11-2

cdr3_aa: CASSAGGSSILNTIYF
cdr3_nt: TGTGCCAGCAGCGCCGGAGGTAGCTCGATTTTAAACACCATATATTTT
clone_size: few
d_call: -
j_call: TRBJ1-3
v_call: TRBV9

cdr3_aa: CAWSFSGTGYEQYF
cdr3_nt: TGTGCCTGGAGTTTCTCCGGGACAGGATACGAGCAGTACTTC
clone_size: -
d_call: TRBD1
j_call: TRBJ2-7
v_call: TRBV30

cdr3_aa: CASSYTGANTEAFF
cdr3_nt: TGTGCCAGCAGTTACACAGGGGCGAACACTGAAGCTTTCTTT
clone_size: -
d_call: TRBD1
j_call: TRBJ1-1
v_call: TRBV6-2/TRBV6-3

cdr3_aa: CSGEDRGNTEAFF
cdr3_nt: TGCAGCGGGGAGGACAGGGGGAACACTGAAGCTTTCTTT
clone_size: many
d_call: TRBD1
j_call: TRBJ1-1
v_call: TRBV29-1

cdr3_aa: CASSLDFTGELFF
cdr3_nt: TGTGCCAGCAGTTTAGACTTTACCGGGGAGCTGTTTTTT
clone_size: few
d_call: -
j_call: TRBJ2-2
v_call: TRBV12-3/TRBV12-4

cdr3_aa: CASSEAIDGGPGELFF
cdr3_nt: TGTGCCAGCAGTGAAGCGATAGACGGGGGTCCCGGGGAGCTGTTTTTT
clone_size: -
d_call: -
j_call: TRBJ2-2
v_call: TRBV2

cdr3_aa: CASSFGWGGADTQYF
cdr3_nt: TGTGCCAGCAGCTTTGGCTGGGGGGGTGCAGATACGCAGTATTTT
clone_size: -
d_call: TRBD2
j_call: TRBJ2-3
v_call: TRBV5-6

cdr3_aa: CASKLGDRPAYEQYF
cdr3_nt: TGTGCCAGCAAACTTGGGGACAGGCCCGCCTACGAGCAGTACTTC
clone_size: -
d_call: TRBD1
j_call: TRBJ2-7
v_call: TRBV27

cdr3_aa: CSVEDRGGISDTQYF
cdr3_nt: TGCAGCGTTGAAGATAGGGGCGGGATTTCAGATACGCAGTATTTT
clone_size: -
d_call: -
j_call: TRBJ2-3
v_call: TRBV29-1

cdr3_aa: CASSSGAKIPTYNEQFF
cdr3_nt: TGTGCCAGCAGTTCGGGGGCCAAAATACCAACCTACAATGAGCAGTTCTTC
clone_size: many
d_call: -
j_call: TRBJ2-1
v_call: TRBV27

cdr3_aa: CASSLAGGNQPQHF
cdr3_nt: TGTGCCAGCAGCCTGGCCGGTGGGAATCAGCCCCAGCATTTT
clone_size: once
d_call: -
j_call: TRBJ1-5
v_call: TRBV5-4

cdr3_aa: CASSSTVSYEQYF
cdr3_nt: TGCGCCAGCAGTAGCACAGTGAGCTACGAGCAGTACTTC
clone_size: -
d_call: -
j_call: TRBJ2-7
v_call: TRBV4-1

cdr3_aa: CASSRGNHNEQFF
cdr3_nt: TGTGCCAGCAGTAGGGGCAATCACAATGAGCAGTTCTTC
clone_size: many
d_call: -
j_call: TRBJ2-1
v_call: TRBV27

cdr3_aa: CASSLEASGRSTYNEQFF
cdr3_nt: TGTGCCAGCAGCTTAGAAGCTAGCGGGAGGAGCACCTACAATGAGCAGTTCTTC
clone_size: -
d_call: TRBD2
j_call: TRBJ2-1
v_call: TRBV7-6

cdr3_aa: CASSLGGQGEPQHF
cdr3_nt: TGTGCCAGCAGTTTAGGGGGACAGGGGGAGCCCCAGCATTTT
clone_size: few
d_call: TRBD1
j_call: TRBJ1-5
v_call: TRBV28

cdr3_aa: CATSRPSTGNNQPQHF
cdr3_nt: TGTGCCACCAGCAGACCCTCGACAGGCAACAATCAGCCCCAGCATTTT
clone_size: few
d_call: -
j_call: TRBJ1-5
v_call: TRBV15

cdr3_aa: CASSSLLLGSSETQYF
cdr3_nt: TGTGCCAGCAGTTCCCTTTTATTAGGCTCGTCAGAGACCCAGTACTTC
clone_size: few
d_call: -
j_call: TRBJ2-5
v_call: TRBV27

cdr3_aa: CASSLGRETQYF
cdr3_nt: TGTGCCAGCAGCTTAGGCCGGGAGACCCAGTACTTC
clone_size: many
d_call: -
j_call: TRBJ2-5
v_call: TRBV13

cdr3_aa: CASSPPGLTNNEQFF
cdr3_nt: TGTGCCAGCAGTCCCCCGGGACTAACTAACAATGAGCAGTTCTTC
clone_size: few
d_call: TRBD2
j_call: TRBJ2-1
v_call: TRBV27

cdr3_aa: CASSLLQGVTKNIQYF
cdr3_nt: TGTGCCAGCAGTTTATTACAGGGGGTGACCAAAAACATTCAGTACTTC
clone_size: -
d_call: TRBD1
j_call: TRBJ2-4
v_call: TRBV28